The 11 T cell receptor beta chains below were found in one sample sequenced in a study of spatial heterogeneity in lung cancer. Time point of the sample: sample taken at primary tumor resection. TCRdb re-called the 5' RACE reads with MiXCR, one entry per CDR3 protein. The sample holds around 100,000 distinct CDR3 sequences, around 4.8% seen once. For these TCRs, the target antigens are not known. Study findings and constraints: Tumor mutation count correlated with how many alpha and beta TCRs expanded intratumorally.

The material was lung tumor tissue, obtained at surgery. These receptors were collected from a male donor with early-stage non-small cell lung cancer.

Details on this clonotype: This may come from a read error, since a much larger clone is one base off. The chain recombines TRBV12-3 or TRBV12-4 with TRBJ2-1; 9 nucleotides align to TRBD2. This CDR3 is 18 amino acids long. V shed 0 bases and J 8 bases; nucleotides not matched to a gene: 14. The CDR3 nucleotides read TGTGCCAGCAGTTTAGCCAGGGGGATAGCGGGAGCTCACGATGAGCAGTTCTTC. Translation: CASSLARGIAGAHDEQFF.

There are many counts of this clonotype. The rearrangement uses TRBV3-1 and TRBJ2-2; no definite D call. The CDR3 has 13 amino acids. Trimming removed 5 bases at V and 5 bases at J, with 9 bases between. Germline V gene lookup returns CDR1 LGHDT and CDR2 YNNKEL (reference sequence). The CDR3 DNA follows: TGTGCCAGCAGCTCCGGGTGGACCGGGGAGCTGTTTTTT. Amino acids: CASSSGWTGELFF.

This clonotype was recorded at least ten times. CDR3 nucleotide sequence: TGTGCCAGTCAGAAGACAGGGCTCGATTACAATGAGCAGTTCTTC. Protein: CASQKTGLDYNEQFF. The chain joins TRBV25-1 to TRBJ2-1, with 7 bases aligning to TRBD1. This CDR3 has 15 amino acids. Looked up from germline, CDR1 is MGHDK and CDR2 is SYGVNS. V lost 9 bases, J lost 4 bases, and 12 bases stayed unmatched.

This clonotype showed up many times. This rearrangement joins TRBV7-2 to TRBJ2-5; D is perhaps TRBD1 (6 bases). There are 14 residues in the CDR3. The V gene lost 4 bases and the J gene lost 7 bases, with 16 bases spanning the gap. The germline V gene has CDR1 SGHTA and CDR2 FQGNSA. This chain's CDR3 is CASSSQTGSGTQYF. The CDR3 DNA follows: TGTGCCAGCAGCTCGCAAACAGGGTCGGGGACCCAGTACTTC. Drawing the rest from reference TRBV7-2 and TRBJ2-5, the complete variable domain is GAGVSQSPSNKVTEKGKDVELRCDPISGHTALYWYRQSLGQGLEFLIYFQGNSAPDKSGLPSDRFSAERTGGSVSTLTIQRTQQEDSAVYLCASSSQTGSGTQYFGPGTRLLVL.

This clonotype showed up many times. The V and J genes are TRBV12-3 or TRBV12-4 and TRBJ2-7; TRBD1 might be the D (6 bases). This CDR3 has 14 amino acids. Trimming shortened V by 6 bases and J by 1 base, and 13 bases separated the two germline ends. The CDR3 reads CASRDLGTSYEQYF. DNA for the CDR3: TGTGCCAGCAGGGATCTCGGGACATCCTACGAGCAGTACTTC.

This clonotype was recorded a few times. The genes are TRBV29-1 and TRBJ2-1; D unclear. Trimming shortened V by 6 bases and J by 7 bases, and 13 bases separated the two germline ends. The length of the CDR3 is 12 residues. CDR1 is SQVTM, CDR2 ANQGSEA, per germline. The CDR3 region has the DNA TGCAGCGTCCGACTGGGGTGGAATGAGCAGTTCTTC. It encodes CSVRLGWNEQFF.

This clonotype was seen a single time. This may arise from a read error, as a much more abundant clone is one base away. The CDR3 loop is CDSSWTGNGELFF. CDR3 DNA sequence: TGTGACAGCAGTTGGACAGGGAACGGGGAGCTGTTTTTT. V is TRBV6-2 or TRBV6-3 and J is TRBJ2-2; 8 bases align to TRBD1. Germline assignment: CDR1 MNHEY and CDR2 SVGEGT. The CDR3 totals 13 residues.

This clonotype was observed at least ten times. The V and J genes are TRBV6-6 and TRBJ2-7, with D tentatively TRBD1 (6 bases). The germline CDR1 and CDR2 sequences are MNHNY and SVGAGI (reference sequence). CDR3 length: 15 amino acids. The germline V and J ends were trimmed by 4 bases and 5 bases, with 18 bases remaining between them. CDR3 in DNA: TGTGCCAGCAGTTCCCCTCAGGGGAGTGGAAACGAGCAGTACTTC. Encoded protein: CASSSPQGSGNEQYF.

This clonotype was detected many times. The chain employs TRBV20-1 and TRBJ2-7; D could derive from TRBD1 or TRBD2 (5 bases each). This CDR3 is built from 16 residues. Trimming removed 0 bases from V and 2 bases from J, with 17 bases in between. CDR1 and CDR2 from the germline V gene are DFQATT and SNEGSKA (reference sequence). In DNA, the CDR3 is TGCAGTGCTAGAGATAGGGGAAACAGGAGGCCCTACGAGCAGTACTTC. It specifies CSARDRGNRRPYEQYF.

This clonotype came up many times. CDR3 DNA sequence: TGTGCCAGCAGCGCTCAGGGACAGCCGTATAATTCACCCCTCCACTTT. This translates into CASSAQGQPYNSPLHF. V and J are TRBV9 and TRBJ1-6; TRBD1 agrees at 7 bases. CDR1 SGDLS and CDR2 YYNGEE come from the germline V gene. V lost 3 bases, J lost 4 bases, and 7 bases stayed unmatched. This CDR3 is 16 amino acids long. Complete variable domain (other parts from reference TRBV9 and TRBJ1-6): DSGVTQTPKHLITATGQRVTLRCSPRSGDLSVYWYQQSLDQGLQFLIQYYNGEERAKGNILERFSAQQFPDLHSELNLSSLELGDSALYFCASSAQGQPYNSPLHFGNGTRLTVT.

This clonotype appeared a few times. The rearrangement uses TRBV5-1 and TRBJ1-2, with 7 bases lining up with TRBD1. Trimming cost V 4 bases and J 6 bases; bases outside gene matches: 9. The CDR3 covers 14 residues. Germline loops: CDR1 SGHRS, CDR2 YFSETQ. The CDR3 sequence: CASSIRTGENGYTF. The CDR3, as DNA: TGCGCCAGCAGCATTCGGACAGGCGAGAATGGCTACACCTTC.